These 29 T cell receptor beta chains came from one sample sequenced in a study of PD-L1 blockade in urothelial cancer. TCRdb keeps only in-frame clones here, not all; method: immunoSEQ multiplex PCR. The repertoire includes about 100,000 clones, about 89% of them detected once, and around 0.9% sits in the top ten. Sequenced here: PBMCs, sampled around atezolizumab (anti-PD-L1) treatment. The receptors were sampled from an elderly woman with urothelial cancer.

The chain is built from TRBV7-2 and TRBJ1-1, with 7 bases identical to TRBD1. V dropped 5 bases and J dropped 2; count of bases not matched to a gene: 8. Germline CDR1 and CDR2: SGHTA and FQGNSA. This CDR3 spans 15 amino acids. The CDR3 DNA reads as TGTGCCAGCAGCACAGCGGACAGGTATAACACTGAAGCTTTCTTT. Encoded protein: CASSTADRYNTEAFF. Combining the CDR3 with reference TRBV7-2 and TRBJ1-1 gives the whole variable domain GAGVSQSPSNKVTEKGKDVELRCDPISGHTALYWYRQSLGQGLEFLIYFQGNSAPDKSGLPSDRFSAERTGGSVSTLTIQRTQQEDSAVYLCASSTADRYNTEAFFGQGTRLTVV.

This clone has only a few counts. The chain has TRBV27 and TRBJ1-4; D perhaps matches TRBD1 (6 bases). The CDR3 totals 15 residues. The germline gives CDR1 MNHEY, CDR2 SMNVEV (reference sequence). Trimming removed 8 bases from V and 7 bases from J, with 20 bases in between. The CDR3 DNA follows: TGTGCCAGCTCCAATAGGGGGGGCGCGGGTGAAAAACTGTTTTTT. It translates to CASSNRGGAGEKLFF.

The genes are TRBV14 and TRBJ1-4; D is unclear. CDR1 and CDR2 from the germline V gene are SGHDN and FVKESK. V was shortened by 2 bases and J by 8 bases, with 15 bases between the two germline ends. This CDR3 is built from 15 residues. The DNA for the CDR3 is TGTGCCAGCAGCCAATGGGGTAGCGGAGGGGAAAAACTGTTTTTT. As protein: CASSQWGSGGEKLFF.

This clone was counted once. This sequence joins TRBV2 and TRBJ1-3; D gene uncertain. The germline V and J ends were trimmed by 7 bases and 4 bases, with 17 bases remaining between them. The CDR3 covers 15 residues. Germline CDR1 is SNHLY and CDR2 is FYNNEI. The CDR3 DNA is TGTGCCAGCACCCCTGCGAATGTTCGAGGAAACACCATATATTTT. The encoded protein is CASTPANVRGNTIYF.

This chain connects TRBV27 to TRBJ2-7; 8 bases match TRBD1. This CDR3 comprises 13 residues. From germline, CDR1 is MNHEY and CDR2 SMNVEV (reference sequence). With V trimmed by 2 bases and J by 6 bases, 3 bases remained unmatched. The CDR3 coding sequence is TGTGCCAGCAGTTTAAGACAGGGGATCGAGCAGTACTTC. Protein product: CASSLRQGIEQYF.

The J gene is TRBJ1-3, the V gene TRBV5-1, with D unresolved. The CDR3 consists of 16 residues. V was cut by 0 bases and J by 0 bases, with 10 bases left in between. CDR1 is SGHRS, CDR2 YFSETQ, per germline. The CDR3 reads CASSLDGLGSGNTIYF. CDR3 in DNA: TGCGCCAGCAGCTTGGATGGACTCGGCTCTGGAAACACCATATATTTT.

The chain is built from TRBV10-3 and TRBJ1-1, with a weak D call TRBD1 (5 bases). V was clipped by 3 bases and J by 1 base, with 9 bases between them. The CDR3 contains 14 residues. Germline loops: CDR1 ENHRY, CDR2 SYGVKD. The CDR3 DNA reads TGTGCCATCAGTGACGGACAAGCGAACACTGAAGCTTTCTTT. Translating gives CAISDGQANTEAFF.

The chain joins TRBV5-1 to TRBJ2-5, with D perhaps TRBD1 (6 bases). The CDR3 consists of 15 residues. Looked up from germline, CDR1 is SGHRS and CDR2 is YFSETQ. Trimming pared 5 bases from V and 5 bases from J, leaving 19 bases between. CDR3 protein: CASSSQGRSMETQYF. As DNA, the CDR3 is TGCGCCAGCAGTTCACAGGGCCGCTCGATGGAGACCCAGTACTTC. The complete variable domain, with remaining parts taken from reference TRBV5-1 and TRBJ2-5, reads KAGVTQTPRYLIKTRGQQVTLSCSPISGHRSVSWYQQTPGQGLQFLFEYFSETQRNKGNFPGRFSGRQFSNSRSEMNVSTLELGDSALYLCASSSQGRSMETQYFGPGTRLLVL.

This clone was recorded once. The chain has TRBV2 and TRBJ2-5, with 8 bases aligning to TRBD2. Germline lookup yields CDR1 SNHLY and CDR2 FYNNEI. The CDR3 contains 19 residues. V lost 5 bases, J lost 7 bases, and 24 bases stayed unmatched. The CDR3 DNA reads TGTGCCAGCAGTCAGGAAGCTAGCGGGCTGAGAGGGCAGGGTGGGACCCAGTACTTC. It is translated as CASSQEASGLRGQGGTQYF.

This chain uses TRBV4-1 with TRBJ2-7, with 13 bases matching TRBD2. The CDR3 consists of 15 residues. The V and J ends lost 4 bases and 6 bases, in that order; junction bases with no gene match: 6. Germline CDR1 is MGHRA and CDR2 is YSYEKL. CDR3 nucleotide sequence: TGCGCCAGCAGCCCGTGGACTAGCGGGAGAACCGAGCAGTACTTC. Protein: CASSPWTSGRTEQYF.

This clone was counted between two and nine times. The rearrangement joins TRBV6-1 to TRBJ1-5, with a possible D match to TRBD1 (6 bases). CDR3 length equals 15 residues. V was clipped by 6 bases and J by 2 bases, with 14 bases between them. Germline CDR1 and CDR2: MNHNS and SASEGT. CDR3 in amino acids: CASSPGVRGNQPQHF. Here the CDR3 DNA reads TGTGCCAGCAGCCCAGGGGTCCGGGGCAATCAGCCCCAGCATTTT.

The chain joins TRBV6-1 to TRBJ1-3; no firm D call. V lost 0 bases, J lost 7 bases, and 4 bases lay in between. CDR1 is MNHNS and CDR2 is SASEGT in the germline V gene. The CDR3 has 12 amino acids. Here the CDR3 DNA reads TGTGCCAGCAGTGAAGCCGGGAACACCATATATTTT. This gives the protein CASSEAGNTIYF.

This chain joins TRBV19 and TRBJ2-5; D might be TRBD1 (6 bases). This CDR3 is 15 amino acids long. Trimming took 6 bases from V and 2 from J, leaving 16 bases between them. Germline values: CDR1 LNHDA, CDR2 SQIVND (reference sequence). CDR3 loop: CASSPHRDGQETQYF. CDR3 sequence (DNA): TGTGCCAGTAGCCCTCACAGGGACGGGCAAGAGACCCAGTACTTC.

The genes are TRBV29-1 and TRBJ2-2; D is unresolved. Trimming left V 6 bases short and J 1 base short, with 6 bases between. This CDR3 comprises 12 residues. Looked up from germline, CDR1 is SQVTM and CDR2 is ANQGSEA. The CDR3 DNA sequence: TGCAGCGTCGACAAGAACACCGGGGAGCTGTTTTTT. Translated: CSVDKNTGELFF.

The chain couples TRBV6-1 to TRBJ2-7, with D maybe TRBD2 (6 bases). CDR1 is MNHNS and CDR2 is SASEGT in the germline V gene. The CDR3 length is 17 residues. V shed 3 bases and J shed 0 bases, with 18 bases lying between them. CDR3 protein: CASSDPRVASASYEQYF. CDR3 nucleotide sequence: TGTGCCAGCAGTGACCCCCGGGTGGCTAGCGCCTCCTACGAGCAGTACTTC.

The rearrangement uses TRBV25-1 and TRBJ2-1; TRBD1 matches at 8 bases. CDR3 length: 15 amino acids. Germline CDR1 MGHDK, CDR2 SYGVNS. J was trimmed by 1 base and V by 4 bases; bases with no gene match: 3. CDR3 coding DNA: TGTGCCAGCAGTGCCCGACAGGGGTCCTACAATGAGCAGTTCTTC. Residues: CASSARQGSYNEQFF. The variable domain in full, completed from reference TRBV25-1 and TRBJ2-1, reads EADIYQTPRYLVIGTGKKITLECSQTMGHDKMYWYQQDPGMELHLIHYSYGVNSTEKGDLSSESTVSRIRTEHFPLTLESARPSHTSQYLCASSARQGSYNEQFFGPGTRLTVL.

This chain links TRBV5-1 with TRBJ1-1; perhaps TRBD1 as D (6 bases). Trimming stripped 3 bases from V and 3 bases from J, with 15 bases between. The length of the CDR3 is 15 residues. Germline V gives CDR1 SGHRS, CDR2 YFSETQ. CDR3 nucleotide sequence: TGCGCCAGCAGCTATGGGGGGCGGGGGGACACTGAAGCTTTCTTT. Translation: CASSYGGRGDTEAFF.

The chain is built from TRBV7-9 and TRBJ1-1; no definite D call. The CDR3 sequence is 13 residues long. The V and J ends lost 1 base and 3 bases respectively, with 6 bases between them. CDR1 and CDR2 (germline): SEHNR, FQNEAQ (reference sequence). The CDR3 DNA reads as TGTGCCAGCAGCTTAGGTTCAGACACTGAAGCTTTCTTT. Its translation: CASSLGSDTEAFF. The complete variable domain, with remaining parts taken from reference TRBV7-9 and TRBJ1-1, reads DTGVSQNPRHKITKRGQNVTFRCDPISEHNRLYWYRQTLGQGPEFLTYFQNEAQLEKSRLLSDRFSAERPKGSFSTLEIQRTEQGDSAMYLCASSLGSDTEAFFGQGTRLTVV.

This chain links TRBV7-3 with TRBJ1-1; 8 bases agree with TRBD1. Germline CDR1 SGHTA, CDR2 FQGTGA. Trimming at V came to 3 bases and at J to 0 bases, leaving 3 bases not matched to a gene. CDR3 length equals 15 residues. CDR3 DNA sequence: TGTGCCAGCAGCTTCCAGACAGGGGTGAACACTGAAGCTTTCTTT. This gives the protein CASSFQTGVNTEAFF. The whole variable domain, remainder taken from reference TRBV7-3 and TRBJ1-1, is GAGVSQTPSNKVTEKGKYVELRCDPISGHTALYWYRQSLGQGPEFLIYFQGTGAADDSGLPNDRFFAVRPEGSVSTLKIQRTERGDSAVYLCASSFQTGVNTEAFFGQGTRLTVV.

This chain connects TRBV30 to TRBJ2-7; TRBD2 matches at 10 bases. CDR3 size: 14 residues. The ends lost 0 bases at V and 5 bases at J; junction bases unmatched: 4. CDR1 is GTSNPN, CDR2 SVGIG, per germline (reference sequence). CDR3 loop: CAWSVSSGSHEQYF. The CDR3 nucleotides are TGTGCCTGGAGTGTATCTAGCGGGAGTCACGAGCAGTACTTC.

The gene calls are TRBV11-1 and TRBJ2-7; 12 nucleotides match TRBD2. The V segment lost 3 bases and the J segment 1 base; nucleotides outside the gene matches: 7. Germline CDR1 and CDR2: SGHAT and FQDESV (reference sequence). This CDR3 has 17 residues. This CDR3 reads CASSFQLAGGPSYEQYF. DNA for the CDR3: TGTGCCAGCAGCTTCCAACTAGCGGGAGGACCTTCCTACGAGCAGTACTTC. Full variable domain (missing parts from reference TRBV11-1 and TRBJ2-7): EAEVAQSPRYKITEKSQAVAFWCDPISGHATLYWYRQILGQGPELLVQFQDESVVDDSQLPKDRFSAERLKGVDSTLKIQPAELGDSAMYLCASSFQLAGGPSYEQYFGPGTRLTVT.

The chain recombines TRBV30 with TRBJ1-2; unclear D gene. The V gene lost 2 bases and the J gene lost 8 bases, with 21 bases spanning the gap. This CDR3 comprises 15 residues. CDR1 is GTSNPN, CDR2 SVGIG, per germline (reference sequence). CDR3 sequence (DNA): TGTGCCTGGAGTCGCTCGATCCTAACGGGGTGGGGCTACACCTTC. It translates to CAWSRSILTGWGYTF.

The V call is TRBV4-1, the J call TRBJ2-7, with 12 bases lining up with TRBD2. The germline V gene encodes CDR1 MGHRA and CDR2 YSYEKL. J gave up 7 bases and V 4 bases, and 14 bases lay outside the gene matches. The CDR3 contains 17 residues. CDR3 region: CASSPRTSGDWPGEQYF. The CDR3 DNA is TGCGCCAGCAGCCCGCGGACTAGCGGGGACTGGCCTGGGGAGCAGTACTTC.

This sequence joins TRBV6-1 and TRBJ1-5; maybe TRBD1 (6 bases). CDR1 and CDR2 from the germline V gene are MNHNS and SASEGT. The CDR3 consists of 13 residues. Trimming left V 7 bases short and J 7 bases short, with 14 bases between. DNA for the CDR3: TGTGCCAGCATGGCCAGGGGAAACCAGCCCCAGCATTTT. Its protein is CASMARGNQPQHF.

CDR3 residues: CASRPDSVTEAFF. The CDR3 DNA reads TGTGCCAGCAGACCCGACAGCGTCACTGAAGCTTTCTTT. The rearrangement links TRBV28 to TRBJ1-1, with a tentative D call TRBD1 (5 bases). In germline, CDR1 is MDHEN, CDR2 SYDVKM. The CDR3 runs to 13 residues. Trimming took off 6 bases at V and 4 bases at J, with 12 bases between the two ends.

The chain carries TRBV7-9 and TRBJ2-3; 12 bases match TRBD2. The CDR3 extends over 15 amino acids. Germline V lookup: CDR1 SEHNR, CDR2 FQNEAQ (reference sequence). Trimming removed 5 bases from V and 6 bases from J; junction bases left unmatched: 6. The CDR3 is CASSRLAGDGDTQYF. DNA for the CDR3: TGTGCCAGCAGCCGACTAGCGGGAGACGGGGATACGCAGTATTTT.

V and J are TRBV28 and TRBJ2-6; 7 bases map to TRBD2. Germline CDR1 reads MDHEN; CDR2 reads SYDVKM. CDR3 length equals 17 residues. Trimming removed 2 bases from V and 0 bases from J; junction bases left unmatched: 4. The CDR3 coding sequence is TGTGCCAGCAGTTTAGTAAGCGGGGACTCTGGGGCCAACGTCCTGACTTTC. Its translation is CASSLVSGDSGANVLTF.

This sequence joins TRBV27 and TRBJ1-5; 7 bases are shared with TRBD1. Germline CDR1 reads MNHEY; CDR2 reads SMNVEV (reference sequence). This CDR3 region has 14 residues. V lost 5 bases to trimming and J lost 5 bases; unmatched junction nucleotides: 6. CDR3 bases: TGTGCCAGCAGTCCCAGGGACAGAGATCAGCCCCAGCATTTT. The encoded protein is CASSPRDRDQPQHF.

The rearrangement links TRBV5-1 to TRBJ2-1; 13 bases match TRBD2. In germline, CDR1 is SGHRS, CDR2 YFSETQ. The CDR3 covers 17 residues. The trim removed 4 bases at V and 10 bases at J, leaving 14 bases unmatched. The CDR3 region has the DNA TGCGCCAGCAGCCAGCGGACTAGCGGGAGCGTGGGGCGAGAGCAGTTCTTC. Its translation: CASSQRTSGSVGREQFF.